This T cell receptor (beta chain) is from a study of T cell responses to AZD1222 COVID-19 vaccine. Overall study results and limits: In all cases, repertoires were sampled only after the peak T cell response. Spike was spanned by vaccine-associated CD4 TCRs, which were dominant at 160-218 and 743-854. Within unmutated variant regions lay the reported targets of nearly half of spike-specific TCRs. White British ancestry dominated among donors, who included more females, and clonal diversity was possibly underestimated.

About this clone itself: The antigen is undetermined.

TCRdb's copy holds only in-frame clones and misses some; the assay was immunoSEQ multiplex PCR. The data show about 76,000 clones, roughly 88% seen once. Trimming took 7 bases from V and 4 from J; bases not matched to a gene: 7. Per germline, CDR1 SNHLY and CDR2 FYNNEI. This CDR3 has 14 amino acids. The origin of this receptor is an adult in good health. V usage is TRBV2 and J usage is TRBJ2-3; 8 bases map to TRBD2. The specimen was peripheral blood, collected on day 0 of MenACWY control vaccination. CDR3 DNA: TGTGCCAGCAACGGCCGGGGGGGCGCAGATACGCAGTATTTT. This translates into CASNGRGGADTQYF.